This T cell receptor beta chain was documented in a study of tumor-infiltrating lymphocytes in primary liver carcinoma. Unsorted whole blood supplied the blood RNA, and germline DNA was isolated too. Unmatched junction bases numbered 7, after V lost 5 bases and J lost 4 bases. CDR3 length: 16 amino acids. Germline V gene sequence: CDR1 SGHNT, CDR2 YENEEA. The template, roughly 510 ng total RNA, yielded TCR beta cDNA made with a constant-region primer. Researchers made the TCR beta libraries by running three nested multiplex PCR rounds with slightly modified ARM-PCR. Use of TRBV1-TRBV30 forward primers with a C-beta reverse primer characterized the first two PCR rounds, which lasted about 9 cycles each. In TCRdb, the multiplex PCR reads were re-called with MiXCR into one record per CDR3 protein. The repertoire holds almost 200,000 distinct CDR3 sequences, with less than 70% as singletons. This clonotype was detected ten times or more.

Sequencing was performed on peripheral blood. The chain joins TRBV11-3 to TRBJ2-1; 11 bases fit TRBD2. This receptor was identified in a woman aged 60-75 years with primary liver carcinoma and hepatitis B virus infection. The CDR3 sequence: CASSVSGTSGYNEQFF. Here the CDR3 DNA reads TGTGCCAGCAGCGTCTCCGGGACTAGCGGTTACAATGAGCAGTTCTTC.